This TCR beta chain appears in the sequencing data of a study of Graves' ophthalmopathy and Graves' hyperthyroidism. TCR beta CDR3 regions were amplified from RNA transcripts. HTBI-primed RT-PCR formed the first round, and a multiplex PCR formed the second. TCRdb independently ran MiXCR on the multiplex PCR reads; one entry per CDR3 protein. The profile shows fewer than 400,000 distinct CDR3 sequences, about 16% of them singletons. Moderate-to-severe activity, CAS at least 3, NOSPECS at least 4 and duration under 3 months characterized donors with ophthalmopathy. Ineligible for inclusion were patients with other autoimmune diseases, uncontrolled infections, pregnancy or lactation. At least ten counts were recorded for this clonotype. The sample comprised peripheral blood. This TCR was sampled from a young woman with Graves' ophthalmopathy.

The CDR3 nucleotides read TGTGCCAGTAGTATAGAGTGGACAGGGGAAGAGACCCAGTACTTC. Residues: CASSIEWTGEETQYF. This chain joins TRBV19 and TRBJ2-5; 9 bases match TRBD1. Germline V CDR1 and CDR2: LNHDA, SQIVND (reference sequence). CDR3 length: 15 amino acids. V trimming: 0 bases; J trimming: 3 bases; junction bases outside the gene matches: 2.